These 5 T cell receptor beta chains were all obtained from the same sample, sequenced in a study of T cells in localized non-small cell lung cancer. Repertoires were generated with immunoSEQ multiplex PCR, while TCRdb's copy carries only in-frame clones and drops some. The sample holds more than 70,000 clones, almost 85% seen once. The sample in question was peripheral blood, obtained before any cancer treatment. The source of these receptors is a man between 35 and 75 years old with stage I lung adenocarcinoma.

The V call is TRBV11-2, the J call TRBJ1-4; D gene ambiguous. Germline CDR1 reads SGHAT; CDR2 reads FQNNGV. The CDR3 is 12 amino acids. Deletions cut 4 bases from V and 0 bases from J, with 0 bases between. CDR3 DNA: TGTGCCAGCAGCTCAACTAATGAAAAACTGTTTTTT. It encodes CASSSTNEKLFF.

The J gene is TRBJ2-3, the V gene TRBV15; possibly TRBD1 for D (6 bases). The germline V gene encodes CDR1 LNHNV and CDR2 YYDKDF (reference sequence). V was shortened by 6 bases and J by 1 base, with 14 bases between the two germline ends. The CDR3 covers 15 residues. The chain's CDR3 is CATREDNRGTDTQYF. In DNA, the CDR3 is TGTGCCACCAGAGAGGATAACAGGGGCACAGATACGCAGTATTTT.

Of note for this clone: The sample has other DNA sequences that encode this CDR3 too. The genes are TRBV19 and TRBJ2-2; TRBD1 matches 7 bases. After removal of 3 bases from V and 1 base from J, the junction contained 2 bases not matched to a gene. Germline V lookup: CDR1 LNHDA, CDR2 SQIVND (reference sequence). The CDR3 spans 15 residues. The CDR3, as DNA: TGTGCCAGTAGTATTTGGACAGGGAACACCGGGGAGCTGTTTTTT. Translation: CASSIWTGNTGELFF.

This clone was seen once. The chain couples TRBV11-2 to TRBJ2-7, with 7 bases lining up with TRBD1. J gave up 4 bases and V 5 bases, and 8 bases lay outside the gene matches. The length of the CDR3 is 14 residues. From germline, CDR1 is SGHAT and CDR2 FQNNGV. As DNA, the CDR3 is TGTGCCAGCAGCCCCTCGGACAGGCGGTACGAGCAGTACTTC. Amino acids: CASSPSDRRYEQYF.

V and J are TRBV10-1 and TRBJ2-7; either TRBD1 or TRBD2 may fit D (5 bases each). The CDR3 length is 13 residues. The germline V gene encodes CDR1 WNHNN and CDR2 SYGVQD (reference sequence). Trimming cost V 8 bases and J 6 bases, with 17 bases left between them. The CDR3 here is CASGQTAVGEQYF. The CDR3 nucleotides read TGCGCCAGCGGCCAGACAGCGGTCGGCGAGCAGTACTTC.